Shown below are 13 T cell receptor beta chains from a single sample sequenced in a study of Ad26.COV2.S vaccination and SARS-CoV-2 variants (dated by TCRdb to the early 2020s). The library was generated by the immunoSEQ multiplex PCR assay. Entries here come from immuneACCESS through TCRdb and include only in-frame sequences with V and J called. Some clones fail to appear in such tables; in the studies checked, an unresolved V gene covers under half of the shortfall, and the cause of the remainder is unknown. The sample profile shows about 330,000 clones; around 90% of them were found once. The top ten clonotypes cover roughly 6% of the sample. Sample treatment or condition, as interpreted from the label and publication: about 20 received Ad26.COV2.S at low or high dose, single or two shots; 5 received placebo; per-sample allocation not given. Repertoires of vaccine and placebo recipients were sequenced from samples collected on day 63 after the first injection.

The sample was peripheral blood, taken in a trial of Ad26.COV2.S vaccine versus placebo. These receptor sequences come from a person between 18 and 65 years old who received the Ad26.COV2.S COVID-19 vaccine or a placebo.

This chain links TRBV6-5 with TRBJ1-1; 7 bases are a match to TRBD1. Germline CDR1 and CDR2: MNHEY and SVGAGI. This CDR3 has 15 amino acids. V lost 2 bases and J lost 1; bases outside the gene matches: 4. CDR3 sequence (DNA): TGTGCCAGCAGTTACGGGGGGACAGCGAACACTGAAGCTTTCTTT. Translated, it gives CASSYGGTANTEAFF.

The gene calls are TRBV3-1 (or the pseudogene TRBV3-2) and TRBJ2-3; TRBD2 matches 8 bases. This CDR3 has 17 residues. The V and J ends lost 3 bases and 4 bases, in that order; junction bases with no gene match: 12. CDR1 is LGHDT, CDR2 YNNKEL, per germline (reference sequence). The CDR3 DNA follows: TGTGCCAGCAGCCATCCTCCGCTAGCGGGTAGGGCAGATACGCAGTATTTT. Protein: CASSHPPLAGRADTQYF.

Here the CDR3 DNA reads TGTGCCAGCAGTTCGGACGGACTCTATGGCTACACCTTC. It specifies CASSSDGLYGYTF. The gene calls are TRBV28 and TRBJ1-2; D unclear. CDR1 is MDHEN and CDR2 is SYDVKM in the germline V gene. V was clipped by 4 bases and J by 4 bases, with 10 bases between them. The CDR3 covers 13 residues.

This clone was counted a single time. The V gene is TRBV6-5, the J gene TRBJ1-1; D is possibly TRBD1 (5 bases). Germline V CDR1 and CDR2: MNHEY, SVGAGI. V was trimmed by 4 bases and J by 1 base, leaving 7 bases between them. This CDR3 comprises 13 residues. CDR3 sequence reads: CASSWGGNTEAFF. CDR3 coding DNA: TGTGCCAGCAGTTGGGGGGGGAACACTGAAGCTTTCTTT.

This clone was seen only once. J is TRBJ1-1 and V is TRBV5-1; no clear D gene. V was clipped by 1 base and J by 3 bases, with 10 bases between them. Germline lookup yields CDR1 SGHRS and CDR2 YFSETQ. The CDR3 totals 14 residues. For the CDR3, the DNA is TGCGCCAGCAGCTTGAAAGTCGGGGACACTGAAGCTTTCTTT. It translates to CASSLKVGDTEAFF.

The V and J genes are TRBV6-2 or TRBV6-3 and TRBJ1-2, with 10 bases fitting TRBD1. V lost 5 bases to trimming and J lost 4 bases; unmatched junction nucleotides: 16. Germline V gives CDR1 MNHEY, CDR2 SVGEGT. The CDR3 spans 18 residues. The CDR3 DNA reads TGTGCCAGCAGTAACCGGGACAGGGGTCCCTCCTTTCGCTATGGCTACACCTTC. Encoded protein: CASSNRDRGPSFRYGYTF.

In its sample, this clone was seen once. The rearrangement joins TRBV7-2 to TRBJ2-1; 15 bases are shared with TRBD2. Germline CDR1 and CDR2: SGHTA and FQGNSA. The CDR3 loop spans 15 amino acids. J was trimmed by 14 bases and V by 4 bases; bases with no gene match: 9. Here the CDR3 DNA reads TGTGCCAGCAGCTCGCGGACTAGCGGGAGGGCGGGGAAGTTCTTC. It specifies CASSSRTSGRAGKFF. The variable domain in full, with the rest retrieved from reference TRBV7-2 and TRBJ2-1, is GAGVSQSPSNKVTEKGKDVELRCDPISGHTALYWYRQSLGQGLEFLIYFQGNSAPDKSGLPSDRFSAERTGGSVSTLTIQRTQQEDSAVYLCASSSRTSGRAGKFFGPGTRLTVL.

The chain uses TRBV7-9 and TRBJ1-6; D gene uncertain. Germline V gene sequence: CDR1 SEHNR, CDR2 FQNEAQ (reference sequence). V gave up 5 bases and J gave up 6 bases, with 14 bases separating them. There are 15 residues in the CDR3. Here the CDR3 DNA reads TGTGCCAGCAGCCCAACGACCTCGGGTAATTCACCCCTCCACTTT. Residues: CASSPTTSGNSPLHF.

The V gene is TRBV28, the J gene TRBJ1-1; D gene ambiguous. The CDR3 is 15 residues long. CDR1 is MDHEN, CDR2 SYDVKM, per germline. Deletions cut 3 bases from V and 7 bases from J, with 18 bases between. CDR3 region: CASSFFLIKTIEAFF. CDR3 nucleotide sequence: TGTGCCAGCAGTTTCTTCCTGATAAAGACCATTGAAGCTTTCTTT.

This sequence joins TRBV18 and TRBJ1-5; 7 positions agree with TRBD1. The germline CDR1 and CDR2 sequences are KGHSH and LQKENI. This CDR3 spans 14 amino acids. J lost 4 bases, V lost 2 bases, and 2 bases had no gene match. CDR3 amino acids: CASSPTGVNQPQHF. The DNA for the CDR3 is TGTGCCAGCTCACCAACAGGGGTGAATCAGCCCCAGCATTTT. Variable domain in full (rest from reference TRBV18 and TRBJ1-5): NAGVMQNPRHLVRRRGQEARLRCSPMKGHSHVYWYRQLPEEGLKFMVYLQKENIIDESGMPKERFSAEFPKEGPSILRIQQVVRGDSAAYFCASSPTGVNQPQHFGDGTRLSIL.

This rearrangement joins TRBV4-3 to TRBJ1-2; D remains ambiguous. The CDR3 runs 16 residues. V gave up 0 bases and J gave up 6 bases, with 17 bases separating them. Germline CDR1 reads LGHNA; CDR2 reads YSLEER. The CDR3 sequence: CASSQEVPGSSDGYTF. In nucleotides, the CDR3 is TGCGCCAGCAGCCAAGAGGTCCCGGGGAGTAGCGATGGCTACACCTTC.

The chain carries TRBV6-2 or TRBV6-3 and TRBJ1-5; D is possibly TRBD1 (6 bases). V lost 2 bases, J lost 0 bases, and 14 bases lay in between. Germline V gene lookup returns CDR1 MNHEY and CDR2 SVGEGT. The CDR3 contains 17 residues. This CDR3 reads CASSYPGASYSNQPQHF. DNA of the CDR3: TGTGCCAGCAGTTACCCAGGGGCCTCTTATAGCAATCAGCCCCAGCATTTT.

The V and J genes are TRBV10-3 and TRBJ2-3; D not certain. Germline V gene data show CDR1 as ENHRY and CDR2 as SYGVKD. CDR3 length equals 16 residues. The ends were cut back, 0 bases at V and 0 bases at J, with 10 bases in the middle. CDR3 sequence reads: CAISESVGSSTDTQYF. Here the CDR3 DNA reads TGTGCCATCAGTGAGTCGGTGGGGTCTAGCACAGATACGCAGTATTTT.